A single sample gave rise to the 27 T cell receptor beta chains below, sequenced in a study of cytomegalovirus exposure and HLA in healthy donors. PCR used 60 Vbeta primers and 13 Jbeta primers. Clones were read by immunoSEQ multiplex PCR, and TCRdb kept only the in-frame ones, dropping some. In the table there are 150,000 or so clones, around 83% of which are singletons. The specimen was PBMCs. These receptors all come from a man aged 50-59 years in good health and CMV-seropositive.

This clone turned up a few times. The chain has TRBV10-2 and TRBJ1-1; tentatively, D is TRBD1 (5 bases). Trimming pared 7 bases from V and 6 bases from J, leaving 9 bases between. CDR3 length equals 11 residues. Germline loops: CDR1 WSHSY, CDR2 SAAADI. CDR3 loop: CASTGGAEAFF. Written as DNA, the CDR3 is TGCGCCAGCACGGGGGGAGCTGAAGCTTTCTTT.

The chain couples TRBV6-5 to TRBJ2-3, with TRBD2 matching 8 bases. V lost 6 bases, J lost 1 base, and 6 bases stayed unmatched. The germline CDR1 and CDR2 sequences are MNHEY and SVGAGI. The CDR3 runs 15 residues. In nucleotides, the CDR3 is TGTGCCAGCAGGGAGGGAGCGGGGGGCACAGATACGCAGTATTTT. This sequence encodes CASREGAGGTDTQYF.

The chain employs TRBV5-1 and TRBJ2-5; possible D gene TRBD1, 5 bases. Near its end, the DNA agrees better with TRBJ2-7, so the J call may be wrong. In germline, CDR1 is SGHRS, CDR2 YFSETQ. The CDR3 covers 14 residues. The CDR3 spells CASSLSPGSYEQYF. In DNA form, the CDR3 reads TGCGCCAGCAGCTTGTCCCCAGGGTCATACGAGCAGTACTTC.

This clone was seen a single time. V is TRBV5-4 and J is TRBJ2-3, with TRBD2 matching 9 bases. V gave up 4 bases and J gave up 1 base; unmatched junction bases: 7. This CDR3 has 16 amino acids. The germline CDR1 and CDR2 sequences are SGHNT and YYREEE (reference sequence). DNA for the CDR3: TGTGCCAGCAGCCCCATAGCGGGAGCGCGCACAGATACGCAGTATTTT. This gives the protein CASSPIAGARTDTQYF.

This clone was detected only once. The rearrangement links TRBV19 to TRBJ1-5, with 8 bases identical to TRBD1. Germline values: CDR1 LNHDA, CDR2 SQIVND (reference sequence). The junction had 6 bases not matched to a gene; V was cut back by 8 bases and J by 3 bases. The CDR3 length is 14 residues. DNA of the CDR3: TGTGCCAGTCAAAGACAGGGGAACAATCAGCCCCAGCATTTT. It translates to CASQRQGNNQPQHF.

DNA of the CDR3: TGTGCCAGTAGTGTACAGGGCCTCTATGGCTACACCTTC. This codes for CASSVQGLYGYTF. The V gene is TRBV19, the J gene TRBJ1-2; TRBD1 might be the D (6 bases). CDR1 and CDR2 (germline): LNHDA, SQIVND (reference sequence). Between the trimmed V and J ends, which lost 5 bases and 4 bases, there was a span of 11 bases. The CDR3 totals 13 residues. Supplemented by reference TRBV19 and TRBJ1-2, the full variable domain reads DGGITQSPKYLFRKEGQNVTLSCEQNLNHDAMYWYRQDPGQGLRLIYYSQIVNDFQKGDIAEGYSVSREKKESFPLTVTSAQKNPTAFYLCASSVQGLYGYTFGSGTRLTVV.

The DNA for the CDR3 is TGCGCCAGCAGCCCGCAGGGGGGAATCTACGAGCAGTACTTC. Protein product: CASSPQGGIYEQYF. The chain employs TRBV5-1 and TRBJ2-7; a weak D match, TRBD1 (7 bases). V was pared by 4 bases and J by 3 bases, with 14 bases between. The CDR3 has 14 amino acids. The V gene's germline CDR1 is SGHRS and CDR2 YFSETQ. The whole variable domain, filled in from reference TRBV5-1 and TRBJ2-7, reads KAGVTQTPRYLIKTRGQQVTLSCSPISGHRSVSWYQQTPGQGLQFLFEYFSETQRNKGNFPGRFSGRQFSNSRSEMNVSTLELGDSALYLCASSPQGGIYEQYFGPGTRLTVT.

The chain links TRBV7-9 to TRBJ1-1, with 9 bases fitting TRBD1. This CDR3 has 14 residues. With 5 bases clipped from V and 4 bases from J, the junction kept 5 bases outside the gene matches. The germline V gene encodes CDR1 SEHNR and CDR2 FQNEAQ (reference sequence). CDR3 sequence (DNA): TGTGCCAGCAGCGCGGTACAGGGGGCCACTGAAGCTTTCTTT. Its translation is CASSAVQGATEAFF.

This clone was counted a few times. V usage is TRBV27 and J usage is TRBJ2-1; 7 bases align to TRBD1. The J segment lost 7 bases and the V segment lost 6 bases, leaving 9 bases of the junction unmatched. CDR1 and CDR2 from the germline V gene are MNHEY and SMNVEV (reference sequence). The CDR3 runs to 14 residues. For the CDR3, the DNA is TGTGCCAGCAGCCTATCCAACAGGGGTAATGAGCAGTTCTTC. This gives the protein CASSLSNRGNEQFF.

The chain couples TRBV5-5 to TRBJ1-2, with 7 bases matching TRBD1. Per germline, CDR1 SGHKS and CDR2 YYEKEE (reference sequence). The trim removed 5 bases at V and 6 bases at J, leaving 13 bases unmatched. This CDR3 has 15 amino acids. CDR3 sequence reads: CASSSLTGRLDGYTF. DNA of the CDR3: TGTGCCAGCAGTTCTCTGACAGGGAGGTTGGATGGCTACACCTTC.

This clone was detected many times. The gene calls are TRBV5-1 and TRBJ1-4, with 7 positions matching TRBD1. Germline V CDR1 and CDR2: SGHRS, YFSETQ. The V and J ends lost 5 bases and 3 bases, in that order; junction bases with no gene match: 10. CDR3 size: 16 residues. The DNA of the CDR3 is TGCGCCAGCAGGTTTTTACCGGGACAGTCTAATGAAAAACTGTTTTTT. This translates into CASRFLPGQSNEKLFF. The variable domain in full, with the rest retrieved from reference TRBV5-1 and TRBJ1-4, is KAGVTQTPRYLIKTRGQQVTLSCSPISGHRSVSWYQQTPGQGLQFLFEYFSETQRNKGNFPGRFSGRQFSNSRSEMNVSTLELGDSALYLCASRFLPGQSNEKLFFGSGTQLSVL.

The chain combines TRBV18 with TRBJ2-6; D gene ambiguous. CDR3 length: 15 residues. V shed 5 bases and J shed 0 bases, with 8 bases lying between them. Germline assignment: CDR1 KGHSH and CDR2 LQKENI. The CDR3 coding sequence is TGTGCCAGCTCATCACAGAGCTCTGGGGCCAACGTCCTGACTTTC. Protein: CASSSQSSGANVLTF. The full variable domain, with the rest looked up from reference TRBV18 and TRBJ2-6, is NAGVMQNPRHLVRRRGQEARLRCSPMKGHSHVYWYRQLPEEGLKFMVYLQKENIIDESGMPKERFSAEFPKEGPSILRIQQVVRGDSAAYFCASSSQSSGANVLTFGAGSRLTVL.

The CDR3 sequence: CASTEGQGSTDTQYF. CDR3 sequence (DNA): TGTGCCAGCACCGAGGGACAGGGAAGCACAGATACGCAGTATTTT. The rearrangement links TRBV7-8 to TRBJ2-3; 9 nucleotides match TRBD1. Trimming took 7 bases from V and 0 from J; bases not matched to a gene: 5. CDR1 is SGHVS, CDR2 FQNEAQ, per germline. The CDR3 totals 15 residues. The whole variable domain, filled in from reference TRBV7-8 and TRBJ2-3, reads GAGVSQSPRYKVAKRGQDVALRCDPISGHVSLFWYQQALGQGPEFLTYFQNEAQLDKSGLPSDRFFAERPEGSVSTLKIQRTQQEDSAVYLCASTEGQGSTDTQYFGPGTRLTVL.

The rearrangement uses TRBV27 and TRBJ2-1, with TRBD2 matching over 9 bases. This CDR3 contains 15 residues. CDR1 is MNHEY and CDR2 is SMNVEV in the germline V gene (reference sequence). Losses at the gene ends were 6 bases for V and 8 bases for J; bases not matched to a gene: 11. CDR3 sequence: CASSGWVAGADEQFF. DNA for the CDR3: TGTGCCAGCAGCGGGTGGGTAGCGGGAGCGGATGAGCAGTTCTTC.

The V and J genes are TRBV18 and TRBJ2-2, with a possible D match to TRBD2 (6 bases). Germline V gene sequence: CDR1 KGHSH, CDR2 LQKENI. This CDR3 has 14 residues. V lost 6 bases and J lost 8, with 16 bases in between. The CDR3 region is CASSQGLTVGELFF. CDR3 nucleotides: TGTGCCAGCTCCCAGGGACTCACCGTTGGGGAGCTGTTTTTT. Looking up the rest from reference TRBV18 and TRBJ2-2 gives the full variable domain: NAGVMQNPRHLVRRRGQEARLRCSPMKGHSHVYWYRQLPEEGLKFMVYLQKENIIDESGMPKERFSAEFPKEGPSILRIQQVVRGDSAAYFCASSQGLTVGELFFGEGSRLTVL.

Here the CDR3 DNA reads TGTGCCAGCAGTTATGAACAAGACACTGAAGCTTTCTTT. Its protein product is CASSYEQDTEAFF. The V gene is TRBV6-5, the J gene TRBJ1-1; D unresolved. Germline V gives CDR1 MNHEY, CDR2 SVGAGI. With 3 bases removed from V and 3 bases from J, the gap between germline ends came to 8 bases. This CDR3 is 13 amino acids long.

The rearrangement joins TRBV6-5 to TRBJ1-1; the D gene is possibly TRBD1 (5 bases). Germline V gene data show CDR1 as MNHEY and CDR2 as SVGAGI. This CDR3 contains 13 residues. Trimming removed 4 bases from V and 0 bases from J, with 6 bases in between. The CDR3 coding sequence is TGTGCCAGCAGTTTGACAGTGAACACTGAAGCTTTCTTT. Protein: CASSLTVNTEAFF.

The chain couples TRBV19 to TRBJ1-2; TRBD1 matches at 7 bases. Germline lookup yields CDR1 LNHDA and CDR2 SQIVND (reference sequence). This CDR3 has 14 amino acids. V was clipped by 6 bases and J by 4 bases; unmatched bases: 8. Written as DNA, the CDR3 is TGTGCCAGTAGCAGACAGGGTTTGAGCTATGGCTACACCTTC. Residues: CASSRQGLSYGYTF.

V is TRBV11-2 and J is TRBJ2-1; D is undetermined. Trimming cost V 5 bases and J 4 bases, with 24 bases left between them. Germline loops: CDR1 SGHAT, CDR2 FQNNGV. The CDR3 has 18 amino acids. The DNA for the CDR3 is TGTGCCAGCAGCCCGTCCATGGGCCGGTCGTCCCTGTACAATGAGCAGTTCTTC. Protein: CASSPSMGRSSLYNEQFF.

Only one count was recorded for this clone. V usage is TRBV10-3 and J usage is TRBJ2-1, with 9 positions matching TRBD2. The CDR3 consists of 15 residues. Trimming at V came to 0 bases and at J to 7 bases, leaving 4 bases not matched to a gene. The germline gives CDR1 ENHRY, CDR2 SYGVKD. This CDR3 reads CAISESLAGVNEQFF. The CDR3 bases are TGTGCCATCAGTGAGTCCTTAGCGGGAGTAAATGAGCAGTTCTTC.

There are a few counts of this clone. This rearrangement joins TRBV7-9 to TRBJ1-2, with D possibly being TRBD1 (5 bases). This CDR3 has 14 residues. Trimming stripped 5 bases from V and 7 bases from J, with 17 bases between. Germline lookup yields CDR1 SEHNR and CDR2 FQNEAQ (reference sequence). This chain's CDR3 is CASSPIGGVFGYTF. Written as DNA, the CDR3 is TGTGCCAGCAGCCCAATCGGGGGGGTGTTTGGCTACACCTTC.

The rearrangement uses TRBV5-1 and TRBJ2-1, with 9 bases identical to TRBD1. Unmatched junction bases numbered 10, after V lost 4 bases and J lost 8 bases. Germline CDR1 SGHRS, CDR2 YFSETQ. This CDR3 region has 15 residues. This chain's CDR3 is CASSVIQGAAHEQFF. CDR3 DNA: TGCGCCAGCAGCGTAATACAGGGGGCAGCGCATGAGCAGTTCTTC.

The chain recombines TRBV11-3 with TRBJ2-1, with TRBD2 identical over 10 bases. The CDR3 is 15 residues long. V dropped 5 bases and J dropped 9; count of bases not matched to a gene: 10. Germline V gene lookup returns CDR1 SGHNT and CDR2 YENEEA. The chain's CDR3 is CASSRGVASGSEQFF. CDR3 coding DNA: TGTGCCAGCAGCCGCGGCGTGGCTAGCGGGAGTGAGCAGTTCTTC.

The CDR3 reads CASSTPADTQYF. As DNA, the CDR3 is TGTGCCAGTAGTACCCCAGCGGATACGCAGTATTTT. The genes are TRBV19 and TRBJ2-3; D not resolved. CDR1 is LNHDA and CDR2 is SQIVND in the germline V gene (reference sequence). V gave up 4 bases and J gave up 6 bases, with 8 bases separating them. The CDR3 totals 12 residues. Together with reference TRBV19 and TRBJ2-3, the CDR3 gives the full variable domain: DGGITQSPKYLFRKEGQNVTLSCEQNLNHDAMYWYRQDPGQGLRLIYYSQIVNDFQKGDIAEGYSVSREKKESFPLTVTSAQKNPTAFYLCASSTPADTQYFGPGTRLTVL.

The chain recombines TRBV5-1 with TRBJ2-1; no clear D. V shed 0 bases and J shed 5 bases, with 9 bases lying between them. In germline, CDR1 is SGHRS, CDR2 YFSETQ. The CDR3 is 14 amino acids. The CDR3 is CASSLGPSNNEQFF. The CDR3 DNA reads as TGCGCCAGCAGCTTGGGTCCGTCTAACAATGAGCAGTTCTTC.

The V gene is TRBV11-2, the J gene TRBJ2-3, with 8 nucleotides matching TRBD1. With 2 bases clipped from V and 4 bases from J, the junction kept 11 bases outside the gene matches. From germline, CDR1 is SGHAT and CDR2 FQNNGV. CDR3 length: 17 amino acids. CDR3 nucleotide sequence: TGTGCCAGCAGCTTACCACCAGGACAGGGAATTGCAGATACGCAGTATTTT. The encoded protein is CASSLPPGQGIADTQYF. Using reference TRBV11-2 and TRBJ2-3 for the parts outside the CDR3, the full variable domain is EAGVAQSPRYKIIEKRQSVAFWCNPISGHATLYWYQQILGQGPKLLIQFQNNGVVDDSQLPKDRFSAERLKGVDSTLKIQPAKLEDSAVYLCASSLPPGQGIADTQYFGPGTRLTVL.

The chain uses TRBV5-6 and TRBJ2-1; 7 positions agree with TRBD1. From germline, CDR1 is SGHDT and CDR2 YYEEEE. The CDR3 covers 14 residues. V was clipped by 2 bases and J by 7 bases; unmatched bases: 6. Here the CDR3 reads CASSFTTTGNEQFF. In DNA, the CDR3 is TGTGCCAGCAGCTTTACCACGACAGGGAATGAGCAGTTCTTC.